These 25 T cell receptor beta chains were all obtained from the same sample, sequenced in a study of spatial heterogeneity in lung cancer. One entry per CDR3 protein results from TCRdb running MiXCR on the 5' RACE reads. Counted here are roughly 18,000 distinct CDR3 sequences, 8.5% to 10% occurring once; the ten biggest clones make up about 22%. Time point meaning: sample taken at primary tumor resection. Which antigens these TCRs recognize remains unknown. Findings and caveats of the study: How many expanded intratumoral alpha and beta TCRs were present tracked the tumor mutation count, which was a count of nonsynonymous mutations.

Sequenced material: lung tumor tissue, taken at surgery. These receptors all come from a female donor with early-stage non-small cell lung cancer.

To note about this clonotype: Within a library made for alpha chains, this beta chain is off target, and its count is uninformative. J is TRBJ1-4 and V is TRBV7-6; D uncertain. The length of the CDR3 is 15 residues. Germline values: CDR1 SGHVS, CDR2 FNYEAQ. V was clipped by 5 bases and J by 2 bases, with 12 bases between them. For the CDR3, the DNA is TGTGCCAGCAGCCAGTTTAGGGTCACTAATGAAAAACTGTTTTTT. This codes for CASSQFRVTNEKLFF.

This clonotype was detected many times. This beta chain is an unintended read in a library built for alpha chains; its size means little. The chain carries TRBV4-3 and TRBJ2-5; 9 nucleotides match TRBD1. The CDR3 runs to 16 residues. Germline trimming cut 0 bases from V and 5 bases from J; bases unmatched to any gene: 7. The germline CDR1 and CDR2 sequences are LGHNA and YSLEER. The CDR3 sequence: CASSQDGGQGGETQYF. For the CDR3, the DNA is TGCGCCAGCAGCCAAGATGGGGGACAGGGCGGCGAGACCCAGTACTTC.

As for this clonotype: This beta chain lies outside the target of a library built for alpha chains; its clone size means little. This chain uses TRBV6-2 or TRBV6-3 with TRBJ1-5; D gene unclear. V shed 5 bases and J shed 4 bases, with 15 bases lying between them. Germline CDR1 reads MNHEY; CDR2 reads SVGEGT. The CDR3 runs 15 residues. The CDR3 region is CASSPRRYGNQPQHF. CDR3 DNA: TGTGCCAGCAGTCCGCGTCGGTATGGGAATCAGCCCCAGCATTTT.

This clonotype has only a few counts. This beta chain is off target for a library built for alpha chains, so its abundance means little. This chain joins TRBV6-2 or TRBV6-3 and TRBJ2-1; D gene unclear. Germline CDR1 reads MNHEY; CDR2 reads SVGEGT. CDR3 length: 13 amino acids. Trimming took 5 bases from V and 7 from J, leaving 12 bases between them. The CDR3 DNA follows: TGTGCCAGCAGTGTTACTAAACCTAATGAGCAGTTCTTC. Translating it yields CASSVTKPNEQFF.

This clonotype was seen ten or more times. Within a library made for alpha chains, this beta chain is off target, and its count is uninformative. This sequence joins TRBV7-9 and TRBJ2-5; 8 bases match TRBD1. Germline V gene data show CDR1 as SEHNR and CDR2 as FQNEAQ (reference sequence). The trim removed 4 bases at V and 2 bases at J, leaving 6 bases unmatched. The CDR3 totals 15 residues. CDR3 in DNA: TGTGCCAGCAGCTCGGACAGGGTAGCACAAGAGACCCAGTACTTC. Translation gives CASSSDRVAQETQYF.

This clonotype has a handful of counts. This beta chain turned up in a library designed for alpha chains; as an off-target read, its abundance says little. The gene calls are TRBV18 and TRBJ1-5, with D unresolved. The germline CDR1 and CDR2 sequences are KGHSH and LQKENI. Trimming took off 3 bases at V and 6 bases at J, with 9 bases between the two ends. The CDR3 is made up of 13 amino acids. The DNA of the CDR3 is TGTGCCAGCTCACCCCACGTGAGTCAGCCCCAGCATTTT. This codes for CASSPHVSQPQHF.

This clonotype was recorded many times. Since it is a stray read in a library aimed at alpha chains, this beta chain has a size that is not meaningful. J is TRBJ1-1 and V is TRBV4-2, with D uncertain. The germline V gene has CDR1 LGHNA and CDR2 YNFKEQ. This CDR3 is built from 16 residues. V lost 1 base, J lost 2 bases, and 14 bases lay in between. The CDR3 nucleotides read TGTGCCAGCAGCCAAGCCCCACGGCAGTCAAACACTGAAGCTTTCTTT. Its translation: CASSQAPRQSNTEAFF.

Judged by abundance, this clonotype is medium-sized. As an off-target read in a library built for alpha chains, this beta chain has a frequency of little significance. The CDR3 bases are TGTGCCAGCAGTTTCAGGGGAAGCAATCAGCCCCAGCATTTT. This codes for CASSFRGSNQPQHF. The genes are TRBV27 and TRBJ1-5; possible D gene TRBD1, 6 bases. CDR1 and CDR2 (germline): MNHEY, SMNVEV (reference sequence). This CDR3 is 14 amino acids long. Trimming took 3 bases from V and 1 from J, leaving 7 bases between them.

This clonotype was counted a few times. This beta chain came through as a stray read in a library set up for alpha chains, and its size says little. This chain connects TRBV4-1 to TRBJ2-1, with D possibly being TRBD1 (5 bases). The CDR3 sequence is 14 residues long. Germline CDR1 MGHRA, CDR2 YSYEKL. Trimming left V 2 bases short and J 4 bases short, with 9 bases between. CDR3 sequence: CASSQLPGYNEQFF. CDR3 nucleotides: TGCGCCAGCAGCCAACTTCCAGGGTACAATGAGCAGTTCTTC.

This clonotype was counted only a few times. Found in a library prepared for alpha chains, this beta chain is an off-target read, and its abundance has little meaning. The V call is TRBV27, the J call TRBJ1-6; TRBD1 might be the D (6 bases). Trimming removed 7 bases at V and 7 bases at J, with 17 bases between. CDR3 length: 15 amino acids. The germline V gene encodes CDR1 MNHEY and CDR2 SMNVEV (reference sequence). CDR3 sequence reads: CASTLLWGGNSPLHF. CDR3 DNA sequence: TGTGCCAGCACCTTACTCTGGGGGGGCAATTCACCCCTCCACTTT.

The sample holds many counts of this clonotype. Little can be read into the size of this beta chain, an off-target read in a library designed for alpha chains. The chain links TRBV5-1 to TRBJ2-6; D perhaps matches TRBD1 (5 bases). The V gene lost 6 bases and the J gene lost 0 bases, with 10 bases spanning the gap. This CDR3 region has 15 residues. CDR1 SGHRS and CDR2 YFSETQ come from the germline V gene. In DNA form, the CDR3 reads TGCGCCAGCACCCCACAGGACTCTGGGGCCAACGTCCTGACTTTC. Translated, it gives CASTPQDSGANVLTF. Together with reference TRBV5-1 and TRBJ2-6, the CDR3 gives the full variable domain: KAGVTQTPRYLIKTRGQQVTLSCSPISGHRSVSWYQQTPGQGLQFLFEYFSETQRNKGNFPGRFSGRQFSNSRSEMNVSTLELGDSALYLCASTPQDSGANVLTFGAGSRLTVL.

This clonotype was seen ten or more times. This beta chain is a stray read from a library made for alpha chains; its abundance is not meaningful. The gene calls are TRBV5-1 and TRBJ1-1; perhaps TRBD1 as D (5 bases). V was clipped by 0 bases and J by 5 bases, with 11 bases between them. Germline CDR1 and CDR2: SGHRS and YFSETQ. This CDR3 spans 14 amino acids. CDR3 DNA sequence: TGCGCCAGCAGCTTGGTCTCAGGGAATACTGAAGCTTTCTTT. This sequence encodes CASSLVSGNTEAFF.

The sample holds many counts of this clonotype. This beta chain turned up in a library designed for alpha chains; as an off-target read, its abundance says little. This chain links TRBV28 with TRBJ1-6; 8 bases match TRBD1. Germline-derived CDR1 and CDR2 are MDHEN and SYDVKM. This CDR3 spans 17 amino acids. The ends lost 7 bases at V and 7 bases at J; junction bases unmatched: 15. The CDR3 DNA follows: TGTGCCAGCAATCCCGGACAGGGAGCGGCGGGCAATTCACCCCTCCACTTT. Protein: CASNPGQGAAGNSPLHF.

This clonotype was seen at least ten times. Because the library targeted alpha chains, this beta chain is an off-target read whose size means little. This chain joins TRBV30 and TRBJ1-1; TRBD1 matches at 9 bases. Per germline, CDR1 GTSNPN and CDR2 SVGIG (reference sequence). V lost 4 bases and J lost 8; bases outside the gene matches: 11. The CDR3 covers 14 residues. CDR3 residues: CAWNADRGLGEAFF. The CDR3 DNA reads as TGTGCCTGGAACGCGGACAGGGGACTGGGCGAAGCTTTCTTT.

Many counts were recorded for this clonotype. As an off-target read in a library built for alpha chains, this beta chain has a frequency of little significance. The gene calls are TRBV5-4 and TRBJ1-1; D perhaps matches TRBD1 (5 bases). Germline values: CDR1 SGHNT, CDR2 YYREEE (reference sequence). V dropped 3 bases and J dropped 1 base, with 13 bases sitting between them. CDR3 size: 15 residues. The CDR3 protein is CASSSPTTGNTEAFF. The DNA for the CDR3 is TGTGCCAGCAGCTCTCCAACTACAGGGAACACTGAAGCTTTCTTT. Using reference TRBV5-4 and TRBJ1-1 for the parts outside the CDR3, the full variable domain is ETGVTQSPTHLIKTRGQQVTLRCSSQSGHNTVSWYQQALGQGPQFIFQYYREEENGRGNFPPRFSGLQFPNYSSELNVNALELDDSALYLCASSSPTTGNTEAFFGQGTRLTVV.

Many counts were recorded for this clonotype. Since the library was made to target alpha chains, this beta chain is a stray read and its abundance is not meaningful. This chain joins TRBV6-5 and TRBJ1-1; D is undetermined. The germline V and J ends were trimmed by 3 bases and 1 base, with 9 bases remaining between them. The germline CDR1 and CDR2 sequences are MNHEY and SVGAGI. This CDR3 has 14 amino acids. CDR3 in DNA: TGTGCCAGCAGTTATGGTCAGTCGAACACTGAAGCTTTCTTT. The encoded protein is CASSYGQSNTEAFF.

Worth noting for this clonotype: The size of this beta chain means little, since it is a stray read in a library made for alpha chains. This chain links TRBV20-1 with TRBJ2-2; 10 bases are shared with TRBD1. The V gene's germline CDR1 is DFQATT and CDR2 SNEGSKA (reference sequence). With 3 bases clipped from V and 6 bases from J, the junction kept 4 bases outside the gene matches. This CDR3 comprises 14 residues. The CDR3 DNA follows: TGCAGTGCTAGGCGGACAGGGGGTCCCGGGGAGCTGTTTTTT. Its translation: CSARRTGGPGELFF.

This clonotype was counted only a few times. A library made for alpha chains picked up this beta chain off target, so its size means little. The genes are TRBV5-1 and TRBJ2-1; D not resolved. Germline CDR1 is SGHRS and CDR2 is YFSETQ. The V and J ends lost 0 bases and 7 bases respectively, with 2 bases between them. This CDR3 region has 11 residues. This CDR3 reads CASSLGNEQFF. The DNA of the CDR3 is TGCGCCAGCAGCTTGGGGAATGAGCAGTTCTTC.

To note about this clonotype: Little can be read into the size of this beta chain, an off-target read in a library designed for alpha chains. J is TRBJ2-3 and V is TRBV5-1, with 11 bases identical to TRBD2. Germline V gene data show CDR1 as SGHRS and CDR2 as YFSETQ. This CDR3 has 18 amino acids. V lost 2 bases, J lost 2 bases, and 10 bases stayed unmatched. The CDR3 is CASSFSSGGRLSTDTQYF. In nucleotides, the CDR3 is TGCGCCAGCAGCTTTTCTAGCGGGGGGCGACTATCCACAGATACGCAGTATTTT. The whole variable domain, remainder taken from reference TRBV5-1 and TRBJ2-3, is KAGVTQTPRYLIKTRGQQVTLSCSPISGHRSVSWYQQTPGQGLQFLFEYFSETQRNKGNFPGRFSGRQFSNSRSEMNVSTLELGDSALYLCASSFSSGGRLSTDTQYFGPGTRLTVL.

This clonotype was picked up many times. This beta chain is an off-target read within a library intended for alpha chains, so its frequency means little. The chain links TRBV4-1 to TRBJ1-6; 11 bases fit TRBD1. Germline CDR1 reads MGHRA; CDR2 reads YSYEKL. Trimming at V came to 2 bases and at J to 6 bases, leaving 9 bases not matched to a gene. The CDR3 sequence is 18 residues long. Written as DNA, the CDR3 is TGCGCCAGCAGCCAACGGGACAGGGGGGAGCCTTTTAATTCACCCCTCCACTTT. It specifies CASSQRDRGEPFNSPLHF.

A few counts support this clonotype. Because this beta chain is a stray read in a library intended to capture alpha chains, its abundance should not be given much weight. The V gene is TRBV6-5, the J gene TRBJ1-2; D possibly corresponds to TRBD1 (5 bases). The CDR3 spans 12 residues. Between the trimmed V and J ends, which lost 6 bases and 2 bases, there was a span of 7 bases. Germline-derived CDR1 and CDR2 are MNHEY and SVGAGI. CDR3 DNA sequence: TGTGCCAGCAGAACAGGAAACTATGGCTACACCTTC. Protein product: CASRTGNYGYTF.

Concerning this clonotype itself: A library made for alpha chains picked up this beta chain off target, so its size means little. The J gene is TRBJ2-5, the V gene TRBV5-1, with D possibly called TRBD1 or TRBD2 (5 bases each). This CDR3 comprises 14 residues. V lost 0 bases and J lost 1, with 7 bases in between. Looked up from germline, CDR1 is SGHRS and CDR2 is YFSETQ. CDR3 bases: TGCGCCAGCAGCTTGGGGGACGCCCAAGAGACCCAGTACTTC. Translating gives CASSLGDAQETQYF.

This clonotype was seen only a few times. Little can be read into the size of this beta chain, an off-target read in a library designed for alpha chains. This rearrangement joins TRBV6-1 to TRBJ2-2; 8 bases line up with TRBD1. The CDR3 totals 16 residues. The germline V gene has CDR1 MNHNS and CDR2 SASEGT. V lost 4 bases to trimming and J lost 2 bases; unmatched junction nucleotides: 6. CDR3 residues: CASSVYGTGNTGELFF. CDR3 DNA: TGTGCCAGCAGTGTGTATGGGACAGGAAACACCGGGGAGCTGTTTTTT.

A word on this clonotype: This may stem from a read error, because a much larger clone lies one nucleotide away. This beta chain is a stray read from a library made for alpha chains; its abundance is not meaningful. The chain recombines TRBV25-1 with TRBJ2-5; D may match TRBD1 or TRBD2 (6 bases each). This CDR3 region has 16 residues. The V gene's germline CDR1 is MGHDK and CDR2 SYGVNS. In DNA, the CDR3 is TGTGCCAGCAGTGCCCGTCGGGGGCATGTCCAAGAGACCCGGTACTTC. Protein: CASSARRGHVQETRYF.

This clonotype was seen ten or more times. Because this beta chain is a stray read in a library intended to capture alpha chains, its abundance should not be given much weight. V usage is TRBV5-1 and J usage is TRBJ2-3; 8 bases agree with TRBD2. CDR1 and CDR2 from the germline V gene are SGHRS and YFSETQ. V gave up 2 bases and J gave up 1 base; unmatched junction bases: 6. The CDR3 spans 16 residues. The DNA of the CDR3 is TGCGCCAGCAGCTTCGACCTAGCGGGTGGCACAGATACGCAGTATTTT. It specifies CASSFDLAGGTDTQYF.